The clone carrying this T cell receptor (beta chain) has ten or more counts. The antigen is unknown. The study recruited healthy Caucasian donors from Russia who were aged about 6 to 90. These data are taken from a study of blood T cells in healthy people across ages. Study context: For every two T cells, template switching captured about one barcoded beta molecule. Regarding the study as a whole: It was held that the diversity estimates obtained from one million T cells were underestimates.

Using a J-beta primer mix together with a sample-barcoded 5' primer, a second PCR was run for about 6 to 12 cycles. MiXCR, run by TCRdb on the 5' RACE reads, gives a single entry per CDR3 protein. The sample records about 1.8 million distinct CDR3 sequences, roughly 49% being singletons. The CDR3 extends over 14 amino acids. Germline-derived CDR1 and CDR2 are MNHEY and SVGEGT. Trimming stripped 2 bases from V and 1 base from J, with 3 bases between. The source of this sequence is a woman aged 40 to 50 in good health. The chain is built from TRBV6-2 or TRBV6-3 and TRBJ2-6; no clear D. The specimen sequenced was blood. In DNA, the CDR3 is TGTGCCAGCAGTTACAGATCTGGGGCCAACGTCCTGACTTTC. This encodes CASSYRSGANVLTF.